A single sample gave rise to the 21 T cell receptor beta chains below, sequenced in a study of cytomegalovirus exposure and HLA in healthy donors. PCR amplification relied on 60 Vbeta primers (plus 13 Jbeta primers). The table came from immunoSEQ multiplex PCR; TCRdb's copy has only in-frame clones and leaves some out. The table shows 150,000 to 200,000 clones, with about 87% occurring only once. Sequencing used PBMCs. The receptors come from a woman between 18 and 29 years old in good health and CMV-seronegative.

The chain couples TRBV6-5 to TRBJ2-5, with D possibly TRBD2 on 6 matching bases. Trimming took off 6 bases at V and 11 bases at J, with 25 bases between the two ends. The length of the CDR3 is 15 residues. Germline V gene lookup returns CDR1 MNHEY and CDR2 SVGAGI. DNA of the CDR3: TGTGCCAGCAGCATAAGTGGGAGGCCCCTCGCGGAGCAGTACTTC. The encoded protein is CASSISGRPLAEQYF.

V and J are TRBV9 and TRBJ1-4, with D possibly being TRBD1 (6 bases). Trimming left V 3 bases short and J 7 bases short, with 22 bases between. The CDR3 is 17 residues long. Germline V lookup: CDR1 SGDLS, CDR2 YYNGEE. The DNA for the CDR3 is TGTGCCAGCAGCGCCTCGGTGGTGGGGACACGGGGTGAAAAACTGTTTTTT. Protein: CASSASVVGTRGEKLFF.

Notes on this clone: A junction boundary mismatches the germline segment, possibly from a read error. The genes are TRBV7-9 and TRBJ1-1, with 9 bases aligning to TRBD1. Germline V gives CDR1 SEHNR, CDR2 FQNEAQ (reference sequence). CDR3 length equals 14 residues. CDR3 residues: CSSRHRGDRGEAFF. The CDR3 DNA follows: TGTTCCAGCAGACATAGAGGAGACAGGGGGGAAGCTTTCTTT.

The gene calls are TRBV7-8 and TRBJ1-2, with D perhaps matching TRBD1 (5 bases). Germline CDR1 and CDR2: SGHVS and FQNEAQ. This CDR3 has 13 residues. Trimming cost V 5 bases and J 3 bases, with 10 bases left between them. In DNA, the CDR3 is TGTGCCAGCAGCCTGGGGCAGGACTATGGCTACACCTTC. This encodes CASSLGQDYGYTF. Variable domain in full (rest from reference TRBV7-8 and TRBJ1-2): GAGVSQSPRYKVAKRGQDVALRCDPISGHVSLFWYQQALGQGPEFLTYFQNEAQLDKSGLPSDRFFAERPEGSVSTLKIQRTQQEDSAVYLCASSLGQDYGYTFGSGTRLTVV.

The genes are TRBV5-1 and TRBJ2-3; 10 positions match TRBD2. J was trimmed by 2 bases and V by 8 bases; bases with no gene match: 8. This CDR3 is 15 amino acids long. The V gene's germline CDR1 is SGHRS and CDR2 YFSETQ. For the CDR3, the DNA is TGCGCCAGTCAGAAGCGGGGGGGGGTCACAGATACGCAGTATTTT. Its translation is CASQKRGGVTDTQYF.

V gene TRBV4-1 combines with J gene TRBJ2-1, with TRBD2 identical over 7 bases. Losses at the gene ends were 4 bases for V and 12 bases for J; bases not matched to a gene: 3. Germline values: CDR1 MGHRA, CDR2 YSYEKL. The CDR3 extends over 11 amino acids. Here the CDR3 reads CASSLGGGQFF. CDR3 nucleotide sequence: TGCGCCAGCAGCCTTGGGGGGGGGCAGTTCTTC.

The chain uses TRBV2 and TRBJ2-7, with a tentative D call TRBD1 (5 bases). Trimming pared 3 bases from V and 5 bases from J, leaving 17 bases between. In germline, CDR1 is SNHLY, CDR2 FYNNEI. The CDR3 consists of 15 residues. Here the CDR3 DNA reads TGTGCCAGCAGTGATCCCAAGGGGTGGTGGAACGAGCAGTACTTC. It is translated as CASSDPKGWWNEQYF.

The genes are TRBV18 and TRBJ2-2; D is possibly TRBD1 (6 bases). Trimming left V 0 bases short and J 1 base short, with 12 bases between. Germline lookup yields CDR1 KGHSH and CDR2 LQKENI. The CDR3 extends over 17 amino acids. CDR3 DNA sequence: TGTGCCAGCTCACCACCGTGGTCGACAGGGAACACCGGGGAGCTGTTTTTT. Protein product: CASSPPWSTGNTGELFF. Full variable domain (missing parts from reference TRBV18 and TRBJ2-2): NAGVMQNPRHLVRRRGQEARLRCSPMKGHSHVYWYRQLPEEGLKFMVYLQKENIIDESGMPKERFSAEFPKEGPSILRIQQVVRGDSAAYFCASSPPWSTGNTGELFFGEGSRLTVL.

V is TRBV6-5 and J is TRBJ1-5, with D unresolved. The germline CDR1 and CDR2 sequences are MNHEY and SVGAGI. The CDR3 sequence is 13 residues long. The V gene lost 6 bases and the J gene lost 4 bases, with 10 bases spanning the gap. CDR3 sequence (DNA): TGTGCCAGCAGCACATATAATAATCAGCCCCAGCATTTT. Protein product: CASSTYNNQPQHF.

This clone was seen once. The rearrangement links TRBV28 to TRBJ2-7, with D tentatively TRBD1 (7 bases). V dropped 5 bases and J dropped 2 bases, with 13 bases sitting between them. The CDR3 is 14 amino acids. Germline lookup yields CDR1 MDHEN and CDR2 SYDVKM. CDR3 amino acids: CASSPAGQTYEQYF. The CDR3 DNA follows: TGTGCCAGCAGTCCCGCGGGACAGACCTACGAGCAGTACTTC.

J is TRBJ1-2 and V is TRBV19; 10 bases fit TRBD1. Trimming removed 3 bases from V and 4 bases from J; junction bases left unmatched: 11. This CDR3 has 17 amino acids. Per the germline V gene, CDR1 is LNHDA and CDR2 is SQIVND (reference sequence). The CDR3 DNA sequence: TGTGCCAGTAGTATCCGATCCGGGACAGGGGATAGCTATGGCTACACCTTC. Its translation: CASSIRSGTGDSYGYTF. The full variable domain, rest sourced from reference TRBV19 and TRBJ1-2, is DGGITQSPKYLFRKEGQNVTLSCEQNLNHDAMYWYRQDPGQGLRLIYYSQIVNDFQKGDIAEGYSVSREKKESFPLTVTSAQKNPTAFYLCASSIRSGTGDSYGYTFGSGTRLTVV.

The J gene is TRBJ2-5, the V gene TRBV7-9; 9 bases are a match to TRBD2. The germline gives CDR1 SEHNR, CDR2 FQNEAQ (reference sequence). The CDR3 length is 15 residues. V trimming: 5 bases; J trimming: 4 bases; junction bases outside the gene matches: 8. The CDR3 reads CASSPRREGRETQYF. The CDR3 coding sequence is TGTGCCAGCAGCCCGAGGCGGGAGGGCCGAGAGACCCAGTACTTC.

The chain links TRBV9 to TRBJ2-3, with 8 positions matching TRBD1. The CDR3 is 14 residues long. J gave up 3 bases and V 1 base, and 1 base lay outside the gene matches. From germline, CDR1 is SGDLS and CDR2 YYNGEE. CDR3 DNA sequence: TGTGCCAGCAGCGTACGGACAGGGACAGATACGCAGTATTTT. Translating gives CASSVRTGTDTQYF.

The chain links TRBV7-9 to TRBJ2-3, with a tentative D call TRBD1 (6 bases). From germline, CDR1 is SEHNR and CDR2 FQNEAQ (reference sequence). V lost 5 bases to trimming and J lost 0 bases, with 12 bases between them. The CDR3 runs to 15 residues. The CDR3, as DNA: TGTGCCAGCAGCCCCCAGGGGCAGAGCACAGATACGCAGTATTTT. The encoded protein is CASSPQGQSTDTQYF.

J is TRBJ2-7 and V is TRBV30; D is undetermined. V gave up 0 bases and J gave up 10 bases, with 13 bases separating them. The CDR3 spans 12 residues. Germline CDR1 GTSNPN, CDR2 SVGIG (reference sequence). CDR3 sequence: CAWSVRGVDQYF. The CDR3 nucleotides are TGTGCCTGGAGTGTAAGAGGTGTCGATCAGTACTTC.

V and J are TRBV5-1 and TRBJ2-7; D might be TRBD1 (5 bases). V was clipped by 0 bases and J by 3 bases, with 16 bases between them. The germline CDR1 and CDR2 sequences are SGHRS and YFSETQ. The CDR3 contains 16 residues. CDR3 sequence (DNA): TGCGCCAGCAGCTTGGAGGGTAGGGGCACACACTACGAGCAGTACTTC. Protein product: CASSLEGRGTHYEQYF.

CDR3 sequence: CASSTNSGGVEQFF. The CDR3 bases are TGTGCCAGCAGCACTAACTCCGGCGGGGTTGAGCAGTTCTTC. This chain joins TRBV7-9 and TRBJ2-1, with D possibly TRBD2 on 6 matching bases. This CDR3 has 14 amino acids. CDR1 SEHNR and CDR2 FQNEAQ come from the germline V gene (reference sequence). Trimming removed 5 bases at V and 9 bases at J, with 17 bases between.

The rearrangement uses TRBV6-6 and TRBJ2-7; 7 bases fit TRBD1. J gave up 1 base and V 6 bases, and 6 bases lay outside the gene matches. Germline CDR1 and CDR2: MNHNY and SVGAGI (reference sequence). This CDR3 has 14 residues. The CDR3 sequence: CASSLTGWSYEQYF. The CDR3 coding sequence is TGTGCCAGCAGCCTGACAGGGTGGTCCTACGAGCAGTACTTC.

The chain uses TRBV6-5 and TRBJ2-3, with TRBD1 as a possible D gene (5 bases). Germline lookup yields CDR1 MNHEY and CDR2 SVGAGI. The CDR3 is 14 residues long. V was trimmed by 0 bases and J by 1 base, leaving 5 bases between them. DNA for the CDR3: TGTGCCAGCAGTTACTCACAGGGCACAGATACGCAGTATTTT. Residues: CASSYSQGTDTQYF.

The gene calls are TRBV5-4 and TRBJ2-2; D may be TRBD1 (5 bases). The CDR3 is 16 residues long. Per germline, CDR1 SGHNT and CDR2 YYREEE (reference sequence). Trimming removed 4 bases from V and 2 bases from J, with 15 bases in between. For the CDR3, the DNA is TGTGCCAGCAGCGGTTACAGGAGTTTAAACACCGGGGAGCTGTTTTTT. Protein product: CASSGYRSLNTGELFF.

This clone was seen only once. The rearrangement links TRBV6-6 to TRBJ1-3, with a weak D call TRBD1 (5 bases). This CDR3 has 12 residues. Trimming stripped 5 bases from V and 6 bases from J, with 8 bases between. Per germline, CDR1 MNHNY and CDR2 SVGAGI (reference sequence). The CDR3 protein is CASSRGENTIYF. The CDR3 bases are TGTGCCAGCAGTAGGGGTGAAAACACCATATATTTT.